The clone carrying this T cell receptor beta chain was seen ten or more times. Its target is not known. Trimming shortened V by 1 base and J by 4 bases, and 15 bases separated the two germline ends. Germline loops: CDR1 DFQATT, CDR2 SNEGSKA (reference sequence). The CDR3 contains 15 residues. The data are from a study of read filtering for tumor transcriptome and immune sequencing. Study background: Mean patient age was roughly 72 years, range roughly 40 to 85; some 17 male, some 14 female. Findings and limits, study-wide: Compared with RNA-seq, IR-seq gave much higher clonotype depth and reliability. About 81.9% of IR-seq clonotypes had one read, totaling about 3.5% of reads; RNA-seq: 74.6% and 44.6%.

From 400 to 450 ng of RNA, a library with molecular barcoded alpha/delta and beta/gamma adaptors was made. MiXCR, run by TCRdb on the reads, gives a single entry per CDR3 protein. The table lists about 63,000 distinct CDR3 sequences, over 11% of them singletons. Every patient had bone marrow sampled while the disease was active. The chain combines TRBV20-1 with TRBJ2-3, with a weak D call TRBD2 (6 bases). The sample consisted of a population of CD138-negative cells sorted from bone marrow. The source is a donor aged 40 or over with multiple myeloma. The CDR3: CSARVAGRPPDTQYF. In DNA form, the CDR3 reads TGCAGTGCTAGAGTGGCCGGGAGACCCCCAGATACGCAGTATTTT.